This T cell receptor (beta chain) was recovered during a study of blood T cell repertoires in COVID-19. This clone showed up just a few times. Germline V gene lookup returns CDR1 MNHEY and CDR2 SVGEGT. This CDR3 spans 15 amino acids. The junction had 11 bases not matched to a gene; V was cut back by 6 bases and J by 6 bases. Original data processing: Reference gene primer amplification gave nucleated cell count estimates. Clones were read by immunoSEQ multiplex PCR, and TCRdb kept only the in-frame ones, dropping some. V, J and clone size derive from that table, while D and trimming were established from the DNA sequence. The repertoire holds 200,000 or so clones, with about 88% as singletons.

Input material: peripheral blood. The chain has TRBV6-2 or TRBV6-3 and TRBJ1-5, with 7 bases aligning to TRBD1. The receptor's source is a man between 70 and 80 years old with acute or convalescent COVID-19. In DNA form, the CDR3 reads TGTGCCAGCAGCTGGGGTGGAGGGGGCAGTCAGCCCCAGCATTTT. Amino acids: CASSWGGGGSQPQHF.